The entry that follows covers one TCR beta chain sequence. This sample is part of a study of control samples from healthy donors and cancer patients. Only in-frame clones appear in the TCRdb table, and some are missing; sequencing was by immunoSEQ multiplex PCR. Found here are about 27,000 clones, approximately 90% of them singletons; the top ten hold roughly 13%. The germline gives CDR1 KGHSH, CDR2 LQKENI. CDR3 length: 12 amino acids. V lost 2 bases and J lost 12, with 14 bases in between. The chain combines TRBV18 with TRBJ2-7; D remains ambiguous. The TCR sequence derives from a man in his fifties with lung cancer. The sample was PBMCs. For the CDR3, the DNA is TGTGCCAGCTCACCAGGCGGAGAACCGGGGTACTTC. Its protein is CASSPGGEPGYF.